A selection of T cell receptor beta chains follows, all from one sample in a study of control samples from healthy donors and cancer patients. Sequenced by immunoSEQ multiplex PCR; TCRdb stores in-frame clones only, minus some. The table includes under 200,000 clones, 91% detected once. Source material: blood. These receptors came from a woman aged 25 to 39 in good health. Both conserved end residues are trimmed from each CDR3.

TRBJ1-5 TRBV19 ASSSDRNNQPQH
TRBJ1-5 TRBV25-1 ASSEGGGWQPQH
TRBJ1-3 TRBV4-3 ASSQHPDGGSSGNTIY
TRBJ1-4 TRBV6-5 ASSYRAGGEKLF
TRBJ1-3 TRBV5-1 ASSLGDRSGNTIY
TRBJ2-5 TRBV7-3 ASSLVPGVETQY
TRBJ1-4 TRBV19 ASRYRTGGEKLF
TRBJ1-2 TRBV28 ASSPGHGYT
TRBJ1-2 TRBV6-6 AIADRGYGYT
TRBJ2-6 TRBV28 ASRVQGRHSGANVLT
TRBJ2-1 TRBV7-3 ASSIGGAYNEQF
TRBJ1-4 TRBV4-1 ASSQGLGTGDEKLF
TRBJ2-1 TRBV4-3 ASSQGQGTPYNEQF
TRBJ2-7 TRBV28 ASRGLAGTYEQY
TRBJ2-5 TRBV28 ASSPYWTGGRETQY
TRBJ1-3 TRBV5-4 ASSLRPSSGNTIY
TRBJ2-5 TRBV30 AWNRLAGGEETQY
TRBJ1-1 TRBV12-3/TRBV12-4 ASSSTGLEAF
TRBJ2-1 TRBV2 ASSVWDSSYNEQF
TRBJ2-1 TRBV3-1/TRBV3-2 ASSHGLAGVYNEQF
TRBJ1-5 TRBV19 ASSPDRGENQPQH
TRBJ2-1 TRBV18 ASSPPLAGSYNEQF
TRBJ2-7 TRBV25-1 ASSAGHEQY
TRBJ2-5 TRBV7-3 ASSLAGQGGETQY
TRBJ2-7 TRBV20-1 SASRTGIYEQY
TRBJ2-1 TRBV7-2 ASRSTSGRFNEQF
TRBJ1-4 TRBV25-1 ASWGRGNEKLF
TRBJ2-1 TRBV6-5 ASRTSGSYEQF
TRBJ1-3 TRBV5-1 ASSLEGGGNTIY
TRBJ2-3 TRBV4-1 ASSQPTDTQY
TRBJ1-5 TRBV2 ASRRQGNSNQPQH
TRBJ2-1 TRBV5-1 ASSTGQGEQF
TRBJ2-5 TRBV3-1/TRBV3-2 ASSQDSGGEETQY
TRBJ1-1 TRBV27 ASSLSGGGDTEAF
TRBJ2-7 TRBV9 ASSPGQVDSYEQY
TRBJ2-1 TRBV27 ASKRVEGVAYNEQF
TRBJ2-3 TRBV28 ASSLGQGATDTQY
TRBJ1-1 TRBV7-3 ASSFGGNTEAF
TRBJ2-2 TRBV27 ASSSTRDRENTGELF